The rows below give T cell receptor beta chains drawn from one sample of a study of shared clonotypes between healthy human individuals. Assay used: immunoSEQ multiplex PCR; TCRdb lists only in-frame clones, some missing. The sample has over 850,000 clones, about four fifths seen once; the top ten hold 0.61%. Sequenced: memory CD4+ T cells from PBMCs. These receptors originate from a man younger than 35 in good health. Some clones in this sample may be carry-over from other donors' samples. CDR3s include the opening cysteine and the closing phenylalanine or tryptophan. Each record gives: clone size, V gene, J gene, D gene, CDR3 protein, CDR3 DNA. D genes are given only for firm matches. Rows give clone size only sometimes, using once, few, many, or a class for an expanded clone.

abundance: NA; v_gene: TRBV25-1; j_gene: TRBJ1-4; d_gene: NA; CDR3aa: CASSLAGANEKLFF; CDR3nt: TGTGCCAGCAGTCTGGCGGGGGCTAATGAAAAACTGTTTTTT
abundance: NA; v_gene: TRBV18; j_gene: TRBJ2-7; d_gene: TRBD2; CDR3aa: CASSNGLAGASEQYF; CDR3nt: TGTGCCAGCTCAAACGGACTAGCGGGAGCTAGCGAGCAGTACTTC
abundance: NA; v_gene: TRBV7-2; j_gene: TRBJ1-3; d_gene: NA; CDR3aa: CASSFYHRANSGNTIYF; CDR3nt: TGTGCCAGCAGCTTCTATCACAGGGCAAACTCTGGAAACACCATATATTTT
abundance: NA; v_gene: TRBV6-4; j_gene: TRBJ1-1; d_gene: NA; CDR3aa: CASSDSGGEAFF; CDR3nt: TGTGCCAGCAGTGACTCGGGAGGCGAAGCTTTCTTT
abundance: NA; v_gene: TRBV10-3; j_gene: TRBJ2-1; d_gene: TRBD1; CDR3aa: CAISRTGGNGNEQFF; CDR3nt: TGTGCCATCAGCCGGACAGGGGGCAACGGCAATGAGCAGTTCTTC
abundance: many; v_gene: TRBV29-1; j_gene: TRBJ1-1; d_gene: TRBD1; CDR3aa: CSVTTGRNTEAFF; CDR3nt: TGCAGCGTGACGACAGGGCGGAACACTGAAGCTTTCTTT
abundance: NA; v_gene: TRBV28; j_gene: TRBJ1-3; d_gene: NA; CDR3aa: CASTNPHSNTIYF; CDR3nt: TGTGCCAGCACCAATCCCCATTCCAACACCATATATTTT
abundance: NA; v_gene: TRBV5-6; j_gene: TRBJ2-7; d_gene: TRBD1; CDR3aa: CASSTQDRPNEQYF; CDR3nt: TGTGCCAGCAGCACCCAGGACAGGCCCAACGAGCAGTACTTC
abundance: NA; v_gene: TRBV19; j_gene: TRBJ1-1; d_gene: NA; CDR3aa: CASSSQKAVRNTEAFF; CDR3nt: TGTGCCAGTAGTTCTCAAAAGGCCGTACGGAACACTGAAGCTTTCTTT
abundance: NA; v_gene: TRBV10-3; j_gene: TRBJ2-7; d_gene: TRBD2; CDR3aa: CAISASGVTYEQYF; CDR3nt: TGTGCCATCAGTGCTAGCGGGGTAACCTACGAGCAGTACTTC
abundance: few; v_gene: TRBV14; j_gene: TRBJ2-3; d_gene: TRBD2; CDR3aa: CASSRPRLAGTDTQYF; CDR3nt: TGTGCCAGCAGCCGACCCCGACTAGCGGGAACAGATACGCAGTATTTT
abundance: few; v_gene: TRBV5-1; j_gene: TRBJ1-3; d_gene: NA; CDR3aa: CASSLTSSGNTIYF; CDR3nt: TGCGCCAGCAGCTTAACCAGCTCTGGAAACACCATATATTTT
abundance: NA; v_gene: TRBV5-6; j_gene: TRBJ1-5; d_gene: TRBD1; CDR3aa: CASSLAADRDQPQHF; CDR3nt: TGTGCCAGCAGCTTGGCCGCGGACAGGGATCAGCCCCAGCATTTT
abundance: NA; v_gene: TRBV28; j_gene: TRBJ2-7; d_gene: NA; CDR3aa: CASSFEGRSEQYF; CDR3nt: TGTGCCAGCAGTTTTGAAGGGAGATCCGAGCAGTACTTC